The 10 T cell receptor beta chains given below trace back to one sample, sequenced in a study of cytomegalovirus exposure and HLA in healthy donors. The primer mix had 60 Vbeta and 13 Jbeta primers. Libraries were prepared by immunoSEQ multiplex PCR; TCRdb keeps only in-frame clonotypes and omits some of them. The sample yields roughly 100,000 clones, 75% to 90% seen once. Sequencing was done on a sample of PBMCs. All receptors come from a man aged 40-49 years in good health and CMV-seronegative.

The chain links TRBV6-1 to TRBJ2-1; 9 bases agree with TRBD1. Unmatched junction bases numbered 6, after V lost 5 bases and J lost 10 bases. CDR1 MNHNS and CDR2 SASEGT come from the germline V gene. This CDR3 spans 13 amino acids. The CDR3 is CASSMGQGWEQFF. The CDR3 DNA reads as TGTGCCAGCAGTATGGGACAGGGTTGGGAGCAGTTCTTC.

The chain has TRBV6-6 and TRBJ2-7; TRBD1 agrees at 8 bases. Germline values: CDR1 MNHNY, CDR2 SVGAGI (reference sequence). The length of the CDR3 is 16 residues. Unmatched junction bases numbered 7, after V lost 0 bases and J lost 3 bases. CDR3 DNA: TGTGCCAGCAGTTACTCGGTTGGTGGACAGGGCTACGAGCAGTACTTC. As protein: CASSYSVGGQGYEQYF.

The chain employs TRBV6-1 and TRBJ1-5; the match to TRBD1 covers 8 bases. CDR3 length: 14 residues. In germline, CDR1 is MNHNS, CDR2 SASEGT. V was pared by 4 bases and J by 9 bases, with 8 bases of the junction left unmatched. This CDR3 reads CASSVDRGVVPQHF. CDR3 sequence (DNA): TGTGCCAGCAGTGTAGACAGGGGAGTAGTGCCCCAGCATTTT.

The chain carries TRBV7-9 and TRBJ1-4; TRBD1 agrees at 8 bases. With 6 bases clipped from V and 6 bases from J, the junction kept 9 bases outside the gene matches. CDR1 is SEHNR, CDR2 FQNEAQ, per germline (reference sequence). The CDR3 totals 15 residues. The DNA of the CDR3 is TGTGCCAGCAGTTCCGGACAGGGTTATGATGAAAAACTGTTTTTT. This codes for CASSSGQGYDEKLFF. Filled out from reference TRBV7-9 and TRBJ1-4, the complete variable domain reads DTGVSQNPRHKITKRGQNVTFRCDPISEHNRLYWYRQTLGQGPEFLTYFQNEAQLEKSRLLSDRFSAERPKGSFSTLEIQRTEQGDSAMYLCASSSGQGYDEKLFFGSGTQLSVL.

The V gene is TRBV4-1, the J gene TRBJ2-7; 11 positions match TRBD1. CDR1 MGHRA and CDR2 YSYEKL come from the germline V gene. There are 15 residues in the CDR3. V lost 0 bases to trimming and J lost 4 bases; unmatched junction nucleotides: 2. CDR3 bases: TGCGCCAGCAGCCAAGAGGGACAGGGGGAATACGAGCAGTACTTC. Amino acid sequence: CASSQEGQGEYEQYF.

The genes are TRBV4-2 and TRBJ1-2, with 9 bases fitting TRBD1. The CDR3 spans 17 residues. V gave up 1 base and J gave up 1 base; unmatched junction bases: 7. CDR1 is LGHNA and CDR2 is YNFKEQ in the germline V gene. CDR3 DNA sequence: TGTGCCAGCAGCCAAGCAGGGACAGGGAGGGATAACTATGGCTACACCTTC. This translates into CASSQAGTGRDNYGYTF.

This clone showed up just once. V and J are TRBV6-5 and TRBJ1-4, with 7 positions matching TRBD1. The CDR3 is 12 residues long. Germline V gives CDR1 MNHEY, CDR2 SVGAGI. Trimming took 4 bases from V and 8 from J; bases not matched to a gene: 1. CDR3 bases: TGTGCCAGCAGTTCGGACAGGGAAAAACTGTTTTTT. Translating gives CASSSDREKLFF.

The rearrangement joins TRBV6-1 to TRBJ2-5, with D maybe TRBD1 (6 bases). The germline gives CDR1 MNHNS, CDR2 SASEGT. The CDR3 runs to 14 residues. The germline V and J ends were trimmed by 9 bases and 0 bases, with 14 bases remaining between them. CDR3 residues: CASSLRGYQETQYF. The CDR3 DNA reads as TGTGCCAGTTCCCTAAGGGGGTACCAAGAGACCCAGTACTTC.

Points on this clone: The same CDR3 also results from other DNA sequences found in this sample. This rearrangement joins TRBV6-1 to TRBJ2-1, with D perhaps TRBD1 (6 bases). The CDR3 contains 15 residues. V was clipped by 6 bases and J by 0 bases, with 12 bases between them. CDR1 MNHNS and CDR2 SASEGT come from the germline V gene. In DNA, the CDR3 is TGTGCCAGCAGCGTGGGCAGGGGCTCCTACAATGAGCAGTTCTTC. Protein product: CASSVGRGSYNEQFF.

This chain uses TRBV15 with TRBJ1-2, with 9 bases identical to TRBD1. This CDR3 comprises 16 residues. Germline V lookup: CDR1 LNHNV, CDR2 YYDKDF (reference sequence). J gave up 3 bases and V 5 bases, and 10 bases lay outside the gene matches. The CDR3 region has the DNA TGTGCCACCAGCCCAGGACCGGGACAGGGACACTATGGCTACACCTTC. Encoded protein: CATSPGPGQGHYGYTF.